These 15 T cell receptor beta chains share one sample of origin, sequenced in a study of blood T cell repertoires in COVID-19. Produced via immunoSEQ multiplex PCR; TCRdb's table is partial and in-frame only. The data hold tens of thousands of clones, with more than 70% observed a single time. The sample comprised peripheral blood. The origin of the receptors is a boy younger than 10 with active or convalescent COVID-19.

The chain joins TRBV9 to TRBJ1-2; 8 nucleotides align to TRBD1. V shed 4 bases, J shed 7 bases, and the junction held 3 bases outside the gene matches. Per the germline V gene, CDR1 is SGDLS and CDR2 is YYNGEE. The CDR3 loop spans 12 amino acids. As DNA, the CDR3 is TGTGCCAGCAGCCCGGACAGGGCTGGCTACACCTTC. Protein sequence: CASSPDRAGYTF.

The CDR3 reads CASSSSEGAGNQPQHF. CDR3 bases: TGTGCCAGCAGCTCTTCCGAGGGGGCCGGCAATCAGCCCCAGCATTTT. V usage is TRBV5-6 and J usage is TRBJ1-5; 7 bases match TRBD1. The length of the CDR3 is 16 residues. Losses at the gene ends were 3 bases for V and 2 bases for J; bases not matched to a gene: 8. Germline CDR1 reads SGHDT; CDR2 reads YYEEEE. Full variable domain (remainder filled in from reference TRBV5-6 and TRBJ1-5): DAGVTQSPTHLIKTRGQQVTLRCSPKSGHDTVSWYQQALGQGPQFIFQYYEEEERQRGNFPDRFSGHQFPNYSSELNVNALLLGDSALYLCASSSSEGAGNQPQHFGDGTRLSIL.

The chain is built from TRBV7-9 and TRBJ1-2; D is uncertain. V lost 1 base and J 5 bases, leaving 11 bases between the germline ends. Germline V gives CDR1 SEHNR, CDR2 FQNEAQ (reference sequence). This CDR3 spans 14 amino acids. CDR3 residues: CASSLVVTTYGYTF. The CDR3 DNA follows: TGTGCCAGCAGCTTAGTTGTGACGACATATGGCTACACCTTC.

The chain couples TRBV7-2 to TRBJ1-1; TRBD1 aligns across 8 bases. Germline CDR1 SGHTA, CDR2 FQGNSA. CDR3 length equals 15 residues. V lost 7 bases to trimming and J lost 0 bases; unmatched junction nucleotides: 7. The CDR3 spells CASTPGGGMNTEAFF. Here the CDR3 DNA reads TGTGCCAGCACCCCAGGGGGCGGCATGAACACTGAAGCTTTCTTT. The whole variable domain, remainder taken from reference TRBV7-2 and TRBJ1-1, is GAGVSQSPSNKVTEKGKDVELRCDPISGHTALYWYRQSLGQGLEFLIYFQGNSAPDKSGLPSDRFSAERTGGSVSTLTIQRTQQEDSAVYLCASTPGGGMNTEAFFGQGTRLTVV.

DNA of the CDR3: TGTGCCAGCAGCCCAGACAGGGGTTGGTACTATGGCTACACCTTC. Translation: CASSPDRGWYYGYTF. The chain has TRBV27 and TRBJ1-2; the match to TRBD1 covers 8 bases. Germline trimming cut 6 bases from V and 3 bases from J; bases unmatched to any gene: 9. Germline loops: CDR1 MNHEY, CDR2 SMNVEV (reference sequence). The CDR3 consists of 15 residues.

As to this clone: This CDR3 is also generated by other DNA sequences in the sample. The chain recombines TRBV5-1 with TRBJ1-1, with D unresolved. Germline CDR1 reads SGHRS; CDR2 reads YFSETQ. This CDR3 comprises 13 residues. With 2 bases removed from V and 3 bases from J, the gap between germline ends came to 8 bases. CDR3 bases: TGCGCCAGCAGCTTAATGGAGTACACTGAAGCTTTCTTT. It yields the protein CASSLMEYTEAFF.

This clone showed up just a few times. The chain combines TRBV27 with TRBJ2-7, with D perhaps matching TRBD2 (6 bases). V was clipped by 8 bases and J by 2 bases, with 7 bases between them. This CDR3 region has 11 residues. In germline, CDR1 is MNHEY, CDR2 SMNVEV (reference sequence). CDR3 DNA: TGTGCCAGCGGGAGGACCTACGAGCAGTACTTC. This sequence encodes CASGRTYEQYF.

This clone was counted only a few times. This chain joins TRBV6-5 and TRBJ2-3; 7 bases agree with TRBD1. The J segment lost 0 bases and the V segment lost 6 bases, leaving 6 bases of the junction unmatched. The CDR3 is made up of 15 amino acids. The germline gives CDR1 MNHEY, CDR2 SVGAGI. CDR3: CASSKQGSSTDTQYF. DNA of the CDR3: TGTGCCAGCAGCAAACAGGGGTCGAGCACAGATACGCAGTATTTT.

V and J are TRBV5-1 and TRBJ1-4; D remains ambiguous. This CDR3 region has 13 residues. The V gene lost 0 bases and the J gene lost 7 bases, with 7 bases spanning the gap. Germline V gene data show CDR1 as SGHRS and CDR2 as YFSETQ. The CDR3 spells CASSLGQSEKLFF. Here the CDR3 DNA reads TGCGCCAGCAGCTTGGGACAATCTGAAAAACTGTTTTTT.

On this clone: Within the sample, other DNA sequences also encode this same CDR3. The chain links TRBV7-9 to TRBJ2-5, with 13 bases identical to TRBD2. The germline V gene encodes CDR1 SEHNR and CDR2 FQNEAQ (reference sequence). Trimming at V came to 4 bases and at J to 1 base, leaving 3 bases not matched to a gene. This CDR3 spans 16 amino acids. CDR3 nucleotide sequence: TGTGCCAGCAGCTCAGGACTAGCGGGGGCCCAAGAGACCCAGTACTTC. This sequence encodes CASSSGLAGAQETQYF.

V is TRBV27 and J is TRBJ2-1; 9 nucleotides align to TRBD1. This CDR3 comprises 15 residues. Losses at the gene ends were 5 bases for V and 4 bases for J; bases not matched to a gene: 6. Germline V gene lookup returns CDR1 MNHEY and CDR2 SMNVEV (reference sequence). The CDR3 DNA sequence: TGTGCCAGCAGTCCCGGACAGGGGACGTACAATGAGCAGTTCTTC. It encodes CASSPGQGTYNEQFF.

The genes are TRBV7-2 and TRBJ1-6; D is unresolved. The CDR3 is made up of 16 amino acids. Germline CDR1 and CDR2: SGHTA and FQGNSA. V gave up 0 bases and J gave up 10 bases, with 16 bases separating them. The CDR3 region is CASSLAYIEDSSPLHF. The DNA of the CDR3 is TGTGCCAGCAGCTTAGCGTACATAGAGGATAGCTCACCCCTCCACTTT.

This sequence joins TRBV19 and TRBJ2-7; D is perhaps TRBD1 (5 bases). Germline V gives CDR1 LNHDA, CDR2 SQIVND (reference sequence). Trimming took 9 bases from V and 2 from J, leaving 8 bases between them. This CDR3 contains 11 residues. The CDR3 nucleotides read TGTGCCAGCGCACAGGCCTACGAGCAGTACTTC. Translated, it gives CASAQAYEQYF.

This clone was picked up a small number of times. The chain carries TRBV7-2 and TRBJ1-1, with a weak D call TRBD1 (6 bases). This CDR3 comprises 15 residues. Trimming left V 1 base short and J 5 bases short, with 14 bases between. Germline assignment: CDR1 SGHTA and CDR2 FQGNSA. CDR3 residues: CASSLVRGAGTEAFF. CDR3 DNA sequence: TGTGCCAGCAGCTTAGTACGGGGGGCAGGGACTGAAGCTTTCTTT.

This clone was picked up a small number of times. This sequence joins TRBV10-1 and TRBJ1-1; the D gene is possibly TRBD1 (6 bases). Germline V gene lookup returns CDR1 WNHNN and CDR2 SYGVQD (reference sequence). CDR3 length: 14 amino acids. Trimming cost V 5 bases and J 4 bases, with 14 bases left between them. CDR3 loop: CASSRAGVGTEAFF. The CDR3, as DNA: TGCGCCAGCAGTAGAGCAGGGGTAGGCACTGAAGCTTTCTTT.